Below, 15 T cell receptor beta chains from the same sample are listed, as sequenced in a study of blood T cell repertoires in COVID-19. TCRdb keeps only in-frame clones here, not all; method: immunoSEQ multiplex PCR. Found here are 150,000 to 200,000 clones, over 75% of them singletons; the top ten hold around 6.3%. Sequencing was performed on peripheral blood. All receptors derive from a man between 65 and 85 years old with active or convalescent COVID-19.

This chain's CDR3 is CASSSTVYEQYF. CDR3 DNA sequence: TGTGCCAGCAGCTCGACAGTATACGAGCAGTACTTC. The rearrangement joins TRBV5-6 to TRBJ2-7; D perhaps matches TRBD1 (5 bases). Per germline, CDR1 SGHDT and CDR2 YYEEEE. This CDR3 is built from 12 residues. V was cut by 3 bases and J by 4 bases, with 8 bases left in between.

V and J are TRBV7-9 and TRBJ1-3; D remains ambiguous. The CDR3 has 17 amino acids. Trimming left V 5 bases short and J 0 bases short, with 17 bases between. Germline loops: CDR1 SEHNR, CDR2 FQNEAQ (reference sequence). The CDR3 region is CASSPAGSSISGNTIYF. The CDR3 region has the DNA TGTGCCAGCAGCCCCGCCGGGTCCTCCATCTCTGGAAACACCATATATTTT.

V usage is TRBV6-5 and J usage is TRBJ1-1, with D unresolved. Trimming removed 2 bases at V and 8 bases at J, with 6 bases between. Per the germline V gene, CDR1 is MNHEY and CDR2 is SVGAGI. CDR3 length: 11 amino acids. CDR3 nucleotides: TGTGCCAGCAGTTACGGCTGGGAAGCTTTCTTT. Its translation is CASSYGWEAFF.

The chain combines TRBV6-5 with TRBJ2-5; D is possibly TRBD2 (6 bases). The CDR3 consists of 14 residues. V was cut by 6 bases and J by 5 bases, with 16 bases left in between. Germline CDR1 reads MNHEY; CDR2 reads SVGAGI. CDR3 sequence (DNA): TGTGCCAGCAGCCCCTCGACTAGTACGGAGACCCAGTACTTC. Its protein product is CASSPSTSTETQYF.

This rearrangement joins TRBV10-2 to TRBJ2-7; TRBD2 might be the D (6 bases). The CDR3 spans 16 residues. The V end was cut by 8 bases, the J end by 3 bases, with 23 bases between. Germline V gene lookup returns CDR1 WSHSY and CDR2 SAAADI. The CDR3 spells CASRESGVGRGYEQYF. The CDR3 DNA follows: TGCGCCAGCCGGGAGTCCGGAGTGGGAAGGGGCTACGAGCAGTACTTC.

The rearrangement joins TRBV4-3 to TRBJ2-3; the match to TRBD1 covers 7 bases. The CDR3 is made up of 17 amino acids. Germline loops: CDR1 LGHNA, CDR2 YSLEER. The junction had 13 bases not matched to a gene; V was cut back by 2 bases and J by 5 bases. The CDR3 reads CASSQLKTRGSQDTQYF. The CDR3 DNA reads as TGCGCCAGCAGCCAACTAAAAACCAGGGGGAGTCAAGATACGCAGTATTTT.

The chain recombines TRBV9 with TRBJ2-1; 10 nucleotides match TRBD2. The CDR3 has 14 residues. Germline values: CDR1 SGDLS, CDR2 YYNGEE. The J segment lost 9 bases and the V segment lost 2 bases, leaving 5 bases of the junction unmatched. The chain's CDR3 is CASSVLSGRAEQFF. The CDR3 DNA reads TGTGCCAGCAGCGTTTTAAGCGGGAGGGCTGAGCAGTTCTTC.

The V gene is TRBV2, the J gene TRBJ1-6, with D uncertain. The CDR3 covers 15 residues. The V gene's germline CDR1 is SNHLY and CDR2 FYNNEI. The V gene lost 8 bases and the J gene lost 3 bases, with 14 bases spanning the gap. CDR3: CASQREGDYNSPLHF. The CDR3 DNA reads as TGTGCCAGCCAGAGGGAGGGAGACTATAATTCACCCCTCCACTTT.

Concerning this clone: Other DNA sequences in the sample encode the same CDR3. The chain couples TRBV7-9 to TRBJ2-3, with D possibly TRBD2 on 5 matching bases. V lost 5 bases to trimming and J lost 1 base, with 7 bases between them. CDR3 length: 13 amino acids. Germline CDR1 SEHNR, CDR2 FQNEAQ (reference sequence). The CDR3, as DNA: TGTGCCAGCAGCAGTAGCGGCACAGATACGCAGTATTTT. This sequence encodes CASSSSGTDTQYF.

This clone has only one observation. This sequence joins TRBV28 and TRBJ1-1, with 9 nucleotides matching TRBD1. Germline CDR1 and CDR2: MDHEN and SYDVKM. This CDR3 is 15 amino acids long. V trimming: 6 bases; J trimming: 6 bases; junction bases outside the gene matches: 11. CDR3 nucleotide sequence: TGTGCCAGCAGGGCTAGGACAGGGGAGTCCTCTGAAGCTTTCTTT. This gives the protein CASRARTGESSEAFF.

V and J are TRBV29-1 and TRBJ2-7; possible D gene TRBD1, 5 bases. Germline CDR1 and CDR2: SQVTM and ANQGSEA. The CDR3 extends over 15 amino acids. Trimming left V 5 bases short and J 0 bases short, with 17 bases between. In DNA, the CDR3 is TGCAGCGTTTGGGTGCAGGGAATCGTCTCCTACGAGCAGTACTTC. Protein sequence: CSVWVQGIVSYEQYF.

The chain links TRBV9 to TRBJ2-3, with 8 nucleotides matching TRBD2. V shed 0 bases and J 11 bases; nucleotides not matched to a gene: 14. CDR3 size: 16 residues. Germline lookup yields CDR1 SGDLS and CDR2 YYNGEE. CDR3 sequence: CASSVGAAGEGVVQYF. Here the CDR3 DNA reads TGTGCCAGCAGCGTAGGCGCAGCGGGAGAGGGGGTTGTGCAGTATTTT.

This chain joins TRBV7-3 and TRBJ2-1, with D possibly matching TRBD1 (5 bases). The V end was cut by 5 bases, the J end by 2 bases, with 13 bases between. Germline V gene sequence: CDR1 SGHTA, CDR2 FQGTGA. The CDR3 is 15 amino acids. CDR3 bases: TGTGCCAGCAGCCCGCAGGGAAGCCCCTACAATGAGCAGTTCTTC. The encoded protein is CASSPQGSPYNEQFF.

The chain recombines TRBV3-1 (or the pseudogene TRBV3-2) with TRBJ1-3; 9 bases fit TRBD1. This CDR3 is built from 15 residues. The germline V gene has CDR1 LGHDT and CDR2 YNNKEL (reference sequence). V shed 4 bases, J shed 2 bases, and the junction held 3 bases outside the gene matches. CDR3 region: CASSPWTGAGNTIYF. The CDR3 DNA follows: TGTGCCAGCAGCCCCTGGACAGGGGCTGGAAACACCATATATTTT.

This clone was found once. The chain links TRBV3-1 (or the pseudogene TRBV3-2) to TRBJ1-4, with D tentatively TRBD1 (6 bases). CDR1 is LGHDT and CDR2 is YNNKEL in the germline V gene (reference sequence). CDR3 length: 15 amino acids. The V end was cut by 4 bases, the J end by 1 base, with 10 bases between. The CDR3 DNA sequence: TGTGCCAGCAGCCTCCCACAGGGAACTAATGAAAAACTGTTTTTT. Translated: CASSLPQGTNEKLFF.